The TCR beta chain described here comes from a study of response to subunit inactivated influenza vaccine. This clonotype was seen a handful of times. Its cognate antigen is unknown. Study-wide results and limits: Each seasonal flu vaccination may recruit only limited new T cells, authors suggested.

TCRdb independently ran MiXCR on the RT-PCR reads; one entry per CDR3 protein. Counted here are 450,000 to 600,000 distinct CDR3 sequences, approximately 15% occurring once; the ten biggest clones make up 2.5% to 3.5%. This receptor was identified in a man between 45 and 75 years old who received an inactivated influenza vaccine. The source was CD4+ T cells sorted from PBMCs, collected approximately 25 months after vaccination.

CDR3 DNA: TGCGCCAGCAGCTTGGGTTCGATGGGCAATGAGCAGTTCTTC. Protein sequence: CASSLGSMGNEQFF. The gene calls are TRBV5-1 and TRBJ2-1; no firm D call. Germline-derived CDR1 and CDR2 are SGHRS and YFSETQ. The CDR3 sequence is 14 residues long. V lost 0 bases and J lost 6, with 10 bases in between.